The TCR beta chain under discussion was sequenced for a study of blood T cell repertoires in COVID-19. The wider study: Whether acute or convalescent, the COVID-19 samples came from the United States, Italy and Spain. PBMCs, B-cell-depleted T cells, or T cells were the source of the cDNA or gDNA that made up the material.

In the authors' workflow: Amplification from reference gene primers served as the basis for estimated nucleated cell counts. This table comes from immunoSEQ multiplex PCR, and its TCRdb copy is limited to in-frame clones, with some not included. D and trimming come from the DNA, and the V and J calls and clone size come from that table. Altogether approximately 65,000 clones are present, 70% to 85% being singletons, with the ten largest covering 18%. This clone showed up many times. With V trimmed by 7 bases and J by 5 bases, 6 bases remained unmatched. Looked up from germline, CDR1 is MNHEY and CDR2 is SVGAGI. The CDR3 is made up of 13 amino acids.

The chain is built from TRBV6-5 and TRBJ2-7; 9 bases are a match to TRBD1. The origin of this receptor is a man in his 60s with acute or convalescent COVID-19. Sequenced input: peripheral blood. CDR3 sequence (DNA): TGTGCCAGCATCGGGACAGGGTTTCACGAGCAGTACTTC. Amino acids: CASIGTGFHEQYF.